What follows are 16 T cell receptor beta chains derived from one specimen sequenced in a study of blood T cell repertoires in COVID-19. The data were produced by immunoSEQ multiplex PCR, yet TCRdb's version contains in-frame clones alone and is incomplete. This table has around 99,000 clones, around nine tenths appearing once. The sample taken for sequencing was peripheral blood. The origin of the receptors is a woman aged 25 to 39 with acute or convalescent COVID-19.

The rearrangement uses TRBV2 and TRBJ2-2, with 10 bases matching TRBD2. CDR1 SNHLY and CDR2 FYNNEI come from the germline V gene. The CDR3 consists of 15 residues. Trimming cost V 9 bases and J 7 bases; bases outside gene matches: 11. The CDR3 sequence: CARTRGTSEDGELFF. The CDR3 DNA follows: TGTGCCAGAACTCGAGGGACTAGCGAGGACGGGGAGCTGTTTTTT. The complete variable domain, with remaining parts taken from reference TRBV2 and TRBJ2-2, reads EPEVTQTPSHQVTQMGQEVILRCVPISNHLYFYWYRQILGQKVEFLVSFYNNEISEKSEIFDDQFSVERPDGSNFTLKIRSTKLEDSAMYFCARTRGTSEDGELFFGEGSRLTVL.

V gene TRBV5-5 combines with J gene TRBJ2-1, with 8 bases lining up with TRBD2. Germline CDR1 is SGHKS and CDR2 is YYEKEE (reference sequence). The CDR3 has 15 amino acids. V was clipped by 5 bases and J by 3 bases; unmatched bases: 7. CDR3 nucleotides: TGTGCCAGCAGACAGGGACTAGGCCTCTACAATGAGCAGTTCTTC. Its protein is CASRQGLGLYNEQFF.

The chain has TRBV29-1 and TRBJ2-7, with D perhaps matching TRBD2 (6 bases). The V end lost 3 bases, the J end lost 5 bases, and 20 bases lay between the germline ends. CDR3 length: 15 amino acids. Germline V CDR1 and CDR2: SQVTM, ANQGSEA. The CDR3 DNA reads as TGCAGCGTTGAGGGGGGATCGCTATCCGTCCACGAGCAGTACTTC. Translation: CSVEGGSLSVHEQYF.

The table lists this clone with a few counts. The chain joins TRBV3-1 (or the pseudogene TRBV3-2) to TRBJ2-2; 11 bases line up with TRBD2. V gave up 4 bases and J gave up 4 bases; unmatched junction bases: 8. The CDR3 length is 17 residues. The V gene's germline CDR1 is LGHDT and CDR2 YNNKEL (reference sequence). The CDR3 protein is CASSRELAGDFTGELFF. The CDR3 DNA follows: TGTGCCAGCAGCCGCGAACTAGCGGGAGATTTCACCGGGGAGCTGTTTTTT.

CDR3 in DNA: TGTGCCAGCAGCAGCCGACCGGGACTAAACACTGAAGCTTTCTTT. As protein: CASSSRPGLNTEAFF. This sequence joins TRBV7-2 and TRBJ1-1; D might be TRBD1 (5 bases). CDR1 and CDR2 (germline): SGHTA, FQGNSA. Trimming removed 5 bases at V and 2 bases at J, with 15 bases between. The CDR3 runs to 15 residues.

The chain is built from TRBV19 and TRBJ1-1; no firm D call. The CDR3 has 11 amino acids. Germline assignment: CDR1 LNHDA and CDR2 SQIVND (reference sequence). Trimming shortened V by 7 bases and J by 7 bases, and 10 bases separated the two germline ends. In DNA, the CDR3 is TGTGCCAGTATCGGAGCGATTGAAGCTTTCTTT. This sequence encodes CASIGAIEAFF.

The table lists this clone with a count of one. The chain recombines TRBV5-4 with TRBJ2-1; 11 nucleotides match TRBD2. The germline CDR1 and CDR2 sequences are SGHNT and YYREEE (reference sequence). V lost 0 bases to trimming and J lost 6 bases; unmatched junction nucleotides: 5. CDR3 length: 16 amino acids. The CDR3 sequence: CASSLEGTSGANEQFF. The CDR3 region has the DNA TGTGCCAGCAGCTTGGAAGGGACTAGCGGTGCCAATGAGCAGTTCTTC. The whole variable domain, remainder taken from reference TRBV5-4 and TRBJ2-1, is ETGVTQSPTHLIKTRGQQVTLRCSSQSGHNTVSWYQQALGQGPQFIFQYYREEENGRGNFPPRFSGLQFPNYSSELNVNALELDDSALYLCASSLEGTSGANEQFFGPGTRLTVL.

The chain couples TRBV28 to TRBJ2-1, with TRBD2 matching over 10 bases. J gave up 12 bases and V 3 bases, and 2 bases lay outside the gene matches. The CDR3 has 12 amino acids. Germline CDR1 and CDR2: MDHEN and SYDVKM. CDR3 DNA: TGTGCCAGCAGTTTCGGGACTAGCGCGCAGTTCTTC. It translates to CASSFGTSAQFF.

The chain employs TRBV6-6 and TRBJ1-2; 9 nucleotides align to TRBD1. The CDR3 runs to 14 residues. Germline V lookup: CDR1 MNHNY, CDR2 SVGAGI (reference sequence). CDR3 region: CRSGQGEVNYGYTF. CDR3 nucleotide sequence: TGTCGATCGGGACAGGGTGAGGTTAACTATGGCTACACCTTC.

The CDR3 protein is CASTKDRVDGYTF. CDR3 DNA sequence: TGTGCCAGCACCAAGGACAGGGTGGATGGCTACACCTTC. The gene calls are TRBV12-3 or TRBV12-4 and TRBJ1-2, with 8 nucleotides matching TRBD1. The V and J ends lost 7 bases and 6 bases, in that order; junction bases with no gene match: 7. There are 13 residues in the CDR3.

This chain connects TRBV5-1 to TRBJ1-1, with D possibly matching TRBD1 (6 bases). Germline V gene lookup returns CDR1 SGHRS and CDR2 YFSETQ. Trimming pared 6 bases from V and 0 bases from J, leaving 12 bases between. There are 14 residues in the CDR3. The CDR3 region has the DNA TGCGCCAGCACCCCCGGGGGGCTGAACACTGAAGCTTTCTTT. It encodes CASTPGGLNTEAFF.

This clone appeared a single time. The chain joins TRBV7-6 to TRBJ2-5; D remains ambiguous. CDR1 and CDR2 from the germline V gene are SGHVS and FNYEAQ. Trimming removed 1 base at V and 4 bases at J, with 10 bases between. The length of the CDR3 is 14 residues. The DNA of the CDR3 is TGTGCCAGCAGCTTAGGTATGAGGAGAGAGACCCAGTACTTC. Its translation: CASSLGMRRETQYF.

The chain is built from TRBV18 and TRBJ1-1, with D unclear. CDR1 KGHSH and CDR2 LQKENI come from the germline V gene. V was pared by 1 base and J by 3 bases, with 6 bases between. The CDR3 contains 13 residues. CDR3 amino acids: CASSPRVDTEAFF. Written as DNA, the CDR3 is TGTGCCAGCTCACCACGTGTAGACACTGAAGCTTTCTTT.

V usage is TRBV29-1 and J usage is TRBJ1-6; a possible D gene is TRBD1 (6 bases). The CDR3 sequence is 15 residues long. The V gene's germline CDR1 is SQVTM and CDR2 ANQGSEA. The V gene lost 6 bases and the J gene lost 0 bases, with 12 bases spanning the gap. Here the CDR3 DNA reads TGCAGCGTGCGTCGGGACAACTCCTATAATTCACCCCTCCACTTT. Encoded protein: CSVRRDNSYNSPLHF. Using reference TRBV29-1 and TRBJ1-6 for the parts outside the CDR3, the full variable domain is SAVISQKPSRDICQRGTSLTIQCQVDSQVTMMFWYRQQPGQSLTLIATANQGSEATYESGFVIDKFPISRPNLTFSTLTVSNMSPEDSSIYLCSVRRDNSYNSPLHFGNGTRLTVT.

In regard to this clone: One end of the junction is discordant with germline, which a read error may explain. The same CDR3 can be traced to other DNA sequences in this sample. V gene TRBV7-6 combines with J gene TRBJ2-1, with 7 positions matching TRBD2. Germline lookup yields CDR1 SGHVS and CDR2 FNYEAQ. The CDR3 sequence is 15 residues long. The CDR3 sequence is CASSPFAGDYNEQFF. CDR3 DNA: TGTGCCAGCAGCCCTTTTGCGGGGGACTACAATGAACAGTTCTTC.

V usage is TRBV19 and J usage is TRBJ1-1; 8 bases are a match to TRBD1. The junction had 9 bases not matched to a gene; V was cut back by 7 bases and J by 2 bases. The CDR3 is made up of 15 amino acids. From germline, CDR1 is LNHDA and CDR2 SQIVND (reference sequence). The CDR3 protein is CASTPPDRGNTEAFF. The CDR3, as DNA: TGTGCCAGTACCCCACCTGACAGGGGCAACACTGAAGCTTTCTTT.